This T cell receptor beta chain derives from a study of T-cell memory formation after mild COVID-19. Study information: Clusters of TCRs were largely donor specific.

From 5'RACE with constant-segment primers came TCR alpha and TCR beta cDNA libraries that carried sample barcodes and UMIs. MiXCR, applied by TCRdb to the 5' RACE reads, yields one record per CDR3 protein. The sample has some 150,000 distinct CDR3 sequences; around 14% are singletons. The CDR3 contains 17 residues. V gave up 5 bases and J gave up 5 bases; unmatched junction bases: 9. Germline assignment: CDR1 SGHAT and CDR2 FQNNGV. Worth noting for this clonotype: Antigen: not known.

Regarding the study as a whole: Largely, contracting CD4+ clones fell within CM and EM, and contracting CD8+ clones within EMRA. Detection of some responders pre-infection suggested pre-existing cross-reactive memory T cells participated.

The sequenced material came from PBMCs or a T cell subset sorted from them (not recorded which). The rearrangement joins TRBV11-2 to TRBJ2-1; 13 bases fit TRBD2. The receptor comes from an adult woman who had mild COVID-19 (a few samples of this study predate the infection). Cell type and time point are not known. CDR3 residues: CASSTLAGGHKDNEQFF. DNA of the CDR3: TGTGCCAGCAGCACACTAGCGGGAGGGCATAAAGACAATGAGCAGTTCTTC.